This record looks at one T cell receptor beta chain sequence and its context. The antigen remains unidentified. Trimming removed 5 bases from V and 5 bases from J, with 28 bases in between. This CDR3 contains 19 residues. Germline V gene data show CDR1 as PRHDT and CDR2 as FYEKMQ (reference sequence). The sample comes from a study of HIV-infected patients and healthy controls. Background on the study: Early therapy brought no consistent CD8 count shift, though the CD4:CD8 ratio rose a little.

About 550 ng RNA was reverse transcribed with alpha and beta constant-region primers. Each of the alpha and beta chains got its own library through chain-specific third strand synthesis with indices. MiXCR was run by TCRdb on the 5' RACE reads, yielding one entry per CDR3 protein. This table holds 14,000 or so distinct CDR3 sequences, 12% found once. Study-wide results and caveats: Size-matched repertoire data failed to replicate the apparent Gini index recovery after therapy in HIV-infected patients. CDR3 sharing between individuals was lower in HIV-infected patients than in healthy controls. Healthy controls carried many MAIT alpha-chain CDR3s, while HIV+ repertoires had few.

Antiretroviral therapy had run roughly three months, about 14 weeks, before follow-up blood collection. All unsorted peripheral T cells were captured because whole blood was used without fractionation. The source was blood, collected during antiretroviral therapy. The chain is built from TRBV13 and TRBJ2-4, with a possible D match to TRBD1 (5 bases). The clonotype originates from an adult with HIV infection. The donor label of this sample is uncertain. The CDR3 loop is CASSPNVDHLIDSQNIQYF. The CDR3, as DNA: TGTGCCAGCAGCCCCAACGTGGACCACCTCATCGACAGTCAAAACATTCAGTACTTC.